The present T cell receptor beta chain was sequenced within a study of T-cell reconstitution after alpha-beta-depleted transplantation in children. There are a few counts of this clonotype. Its antigen remains unknown. Molecular barcoding with unique molecular identifiers was used for the TCRbeta library. MiXCR, run by TCRdb on the PCR reads, gives a single entry per CDR3 protein. The sample yields some 350,000 distinct CDR3 sequences, around 15% seen once. Whole-study results and caveats: Where alpha-beta T cells came from about two months after transplant was reportedly several hundred expanded graft clones. When one year had passed after transplant, most T-cell counts and diversity came from newly produced T cells.

Sequencing used PBMCs, mostly from graft donor cells, obtained 360 days after TCRalphabeta/CD19-depleted stem cell transplant. The source is a male patient under 10 years old who had a stem cell transplant for acute lymphoblastic leukemia, so the T cells may come from the graft donor.

CDR3 protein: CAWSVGLVPSLIYEQYF. The DNA for the CDR3 is TGTGCCTGGAGTGTAGGCCTAGTGCCATCTCTCATCTACGAGCAGTACTTC. This chain links TRBV30 with TRBJ2-7; D ambiguous. CDR3 length: 17 amino acids. Trimming left V 0 bases short and J 3 bases short, with 21 bases between. Germline V CDR1 and CDR2: GTSNPN, SVGIG (reference sequence).